Detailed here is one TCR beta chain. This sample is part of a study of blood T cell repertoires in COVID-19. Study details: Both acute and convalescent COVID-19 samples were obtained from the United States, Italy and Spain. Sample material is recorded as cDNA or gDNA derived from T cells, B-cell-depleted T cells, or PBMCs.

Authors' processing steps: Estimates of nucleated cell counts were drawn from the amplification of reference gene primers. The repertoire was sequenced with immunoSEQ multiplex PCR; TCRdb's copy has only in-frame clones and lacks some. That table gives V, J and clone size, and the DNA gave D and trimming. The sample consists of roughly 240,000 clones, approximately 84% of them appearing once. The source material was peripheral blood. This TCR was sampled from an elderly woman with acute or convalescent COVID-19.

The CDR3 region has the DNA TGTGCCAGCATCCTGGACAGGGGGAACACTGAAGCTTTCTTT. Translating gives CASILDRGNTEAFF. The chain has TRBV6-5 and TRBJ1-1; TRBD1 matches 9 bases. Unmatched junction bases numbered 4, after V lost 7 bases and J lost 1 base. The CDR3 length is 14 residues. Germline assignment: CDR1 MNHEY and CDR2 SVGAGI.